The T cell receptor beta chain described here comes from a study of shared clonotypes between healthy human individuals (dated by TCRdb to between 2020 and 2021). Background for the entire study: The cohort comprised a couple of women and a few men aged 18 to 49 years. To increase sequencing depth and limit assay-specific biases, TCR repertoire library preparation and sequencing were carried out by different laboratories using diverse techniques. Per donor, three plates each were used for CD4 naive and CD4 memory, two for CD8 naive, and one for CD8 memory. To estimate repertoire size and how much clonotypes are shared between individuals, the study performed deep sequencing of blood TCR repertoires from about five healthy adults. Between about 0.8 and 9 billion PBMCs per donor were obtained by leukapheresis. General conclusions and limits of the study: Incomplete sequencing was indicated by rarefaction of sorted-subset datasets, despite the large sequencing depth. The genetic and exposure-history diversity represented was limited by the small number of donors. Pairwise subsampling indicated that sequencing depth was expected to affect the degree of clonotype sharing among donors. Across a handful of donors, roughly 5.4% of naive CD4, approximately 3.6% of naive CD8, around 2.5% of memory CD4, and under 0.45% of memory CD8 clonotypes were shared. Naive subsets generally had larger estimated clonotype richness than memory subsets did. Compared with non-shared clonotypes, the clonotypes found in all four sorted-subset donors had higher generation probabilities. Sampling was limited to blood, and TCR repertoires in tissue likely differ from TCR repertoires in blood.

Trimming removed 6 bases from V and 4 bases from J, leaving 12 bases between the germline ends. Taken from cysteine to phenylalanine, the CDR3 has 14 residues. The kept DNA is CDR3 alone, 42 bases in frame from the first base. Via the germline V gene, CDR1 is MGHDK and CDR2 SYGVNS. The donors were healthy, HIV-negative adults with no recently reported acute infections or vaccinations. All donors were Caucasian adults living in Nashville, Tennessee, USA. CD4+ T cells were enriched through magnetic negative selection, after which naive cells were positively selected on CD45RA and the remaining negative fraction served as the memory subset. Blood was collected by leukapheresis, and PBMCs were isolated by Ficoll-Histopaque density gradient centrifugation and then cryopreserved in liquid nitrogen vapor phase. Analytical flow cytometry was used to check the purity and quantity of every magnetically sorted T cell population. Each sorted fraction had its genomic DNA isolated and then quantified by UV absorbance on a Nanodrop 2000c.

Comment on this clone: Its antigen is not yet known. The input lacks base qualities; no much larger clone sits a single base away.

TCR CDR3 regions were amplified from genomic DNA by multiplex PCR using the deep immunoSEQ assay. For each cell subset, the extracted genomic DNA was distributed evenly across all wells of several immunoSEQ 96-well plates, and each plate served as one replicate. For sorted subsets, around 200 ng genomic DNA, equal to 30,000 to 35,000 T cell genomes, was loaded into each replicate PCR. Purified libraries were measured with a Qubit 3.0 fluorometer, size-checked on a Bioanalyzer 2100, and measured again with the KAPA Library Quantification kit. A separate single-read 150-cycle Illumina NextSeq 550 flow cell was used to sequence each immunoSEQ 96-well plate. In the authors' own workflow: Because the immunoSEQ output included only junctional sequences and no quality scores, the filtering could not be the same as the filtering used for full-length reads. Sequences were annotated with PyIR, a Python wrapper for IgBLAST v1.9, and V/J genes and CDR3 were assigned using IMGT germline references. Any read was removed if the V/J assignment was weak (E-value above 1e-6), the CDR3 was missing, or the read contained stop codons, out-of-frame junctions, or ambiguous translated residues. V3J clonotypes were defined as sequences sharing the same inferred V gene, J gene, and CDR3 amino acid sequence. To compute the percentage overlap between repertoires, the number of shared unique clonotypes was divided by the size of the smaller repertoire. Richness of each repertoire was evaluated using RTK rarefaction, the Chao1 estimator, and Recon v2.1 estimates of unobserved clonotypes. Generation probabilities were computed with OLGA for all TCRbeta clonotypes obtained by the gDNA method from several donors. Entries here come from immuneACCESS through TCRdb and include only in-frame sequences with V and J called. Some clones fail to appear in such tables; in the studies checked, an unresolved V gene covers under half of the shortfall, and the cause of the remainder is unknown. D and trimming come from the DNA, and the V and J calls and clone size come from that table. The sample yields millions of clones; 90% to 95% were counted once. The ten largest account for 0.39% of the sample.

This sequence originates from a young man in good health. Some clones in this sample may be carry-over from other donors' samples. Sequencing was performed on naive CD4+ T cells from PBMCs. Per the publication, the cell subset or site label means: CD45RA+ positively selected. This receptor chain uses TRBV25-1 and TRBJ1-4; TRBD1 is a possible D gene, resting on 6 matching bases. The DNA sequence is given as TGTGCCAGCAGCAGAGACAGGATTAATGAAAAACTGTTTTTT. This sequence encodes CASSRDRINEKLFF.